The rows below give T cell receptor beta chains drawn from one sample of a study of T cell responses to AZD1222 COVID-19 vaccine. The data were produced by immunoSEQ multiplex PCR, yet TCRdb's version contains in-frame clones alone and is incomplete. The data contain over 150,000 clones, roughly 92% of them singletons. The sample here was peripheral blood, taken 28 days after the second AZD1222 dose. These receptors were obtained from an adult who received the AZD1222 COVID-19 vaccine. Both conserved end residues are part of each CDR3. The D gene is left open where the match is weak. Only part of the rows carry a size: once, few, many, or a class if the clone is expanded.

v_call: TRBV7-8
clone_size: NA
j_call: TRBJ1-3
d_call: TRBD1
cdr3_nt: TGTGCCAGCAGCACCACCGGGACAGGGAAGAACACCATATATTTT
cdr3_aa: CASSTTGTGKNTIYF

v_call: TRBV7-2
clone_size: once
j_call: TRBJ2-5
d_call: NA
cdr3_nt: TGTGCCAGCAGATCAGGGAGGTCGGAGACCCAGTACTTC
cdr3_aa: CASRSGRSETQYF

v_call: TRBV7-3
clone_size: NA
j_call: TRBJ2-1
d_call: NA
cdr3_nt: TGTGCCAGCAGCTTGGGGATCAATGAGCAGTTCTTC
cdr3_aa: CASSLGINEQFF

v_call: TRBV7-9
clone_size: NA
j_call: TRBJ1-6
d_call: TRBD1
cdr3_nt: TGTGCCAGCAGCTTGGACAGGGGCTATAATTCACCCCTCCACTTT
cdr3_aa: CASSLDRGYNSPLHF

v_call: TRBV28
clone_size: NA
j_call: TRBJ1-1
d_call: NA
cdr3_nt: TGTGCCAGCACCCTGAGGGGGGGGAACACTGAAGCTTTCTTT
cdr3_aa: CASTLRGGNTEAFF

v_call: TRBV6-1
clone_size: NA
j_call: TRBJ2-1
d_call: TRBD2
cdr3_nt: TGTGCCAGCAGAGAATATGGGCCCGGGACTAGCGTTTATGAGCAGTTCTTC
cdr3_aa: CASREYGPGTSVYEQFF

v_call: TRBV5-6
clone_size: NA
j_call: TRBJ2-7
d_call: NA
cdr3_nt: TGTGCCAGCACCTTTGGGAGGCAGAACTACGAGCAGTACTTC
cdr3_aa: CASTFGRQNYEQYF

v_call: TRBV4-1
clone_size: once
j_call: TRBJ1-2
d_call: NA
cdr3_nt: TGCGCCAGCAGCCAAGACCCCGGGGTGGGCAGAACTAACTATGGCTACACCTTC
cdr3_aa: CASSQDPGVGRTNYGYTF

v_call: TRBV18
clone_size: NA
j_call: TRBJ1-4
d_call: NA
cdr3_nt: TGTGCCAGCTCACCAGATCAGGGGGAAAAACTGTTTTTT
cdr3_aa: CASSPDQGEKLFF

v_call: TRBV19
clone_size: NA
j_call: TRBJ2-1
d_call: TRBD1
cdr3_nt: TGTGCCAGTAGTATATCTGGACAGGGTTACAATGAGCAGTTCTTC
cdr3_aa: CASSISGQGYNEQFF

v_call: TRBV18
clone_size: NA
j_call: TRBJ2-5
d_call: NA
cdr3_nt: TGTGCCAGCTCACTGGCGCCGGGGGAGACCCAGTACTTC
cdr3_aa: CASSLAPGETQYF

v_call: TRBV20-1
clone_size: NA
j_call: TRBJ2-1
d_call: NA
cdr3_nt: TGCAGTGCTAGTTTTAGGGCCGGATACAATGAGCAGTTCTTC
cdr3_aa: CSASFRAGYNEQFF

v_call: TRBV5-4
clone_size: NA
j_call: TRBJ1-1
d_call: NA
cdr3_nt: TGTGCCAGCAGCTTGGCCGGGGGGGGCACGGTAACTGAAGCTTTCTTT
cdr3_aa: CASSLAGGGTVTEAFF

v_call: TRBV5-4
clone_size: NA
j_call: TRBJ1-3
d_call: NA
cdr3_nt: TGTGCCAGCAGAGAACAGGGTGTGAGAAACACCATATATTTT
cdr3_aa: CASREQGVRNTIYF

v_call: TRBV5-1
clone_size: few
j_call: TRBJ2-5
d_call: TRBD2
cdr3_nt: TGCGCCAGCAGCTTGACTAGCGGGGGATTACAAGAGACCCAGTACTTC
cdr3_aa: CASSLTSGGLQETQYF

v_call: TRBV19
clone_size: once
j_call: TRBJ1-1
d_call: TRBD1
cdr3_nt: TGTGCCAGTCTCAGGGACAGGAACACTGAAGCTTTCTTT
cdr3_aa: CASLRDRNTEAFF

v_call: TRBV6-2/TRBV6-3
clone_size: once
j_call: TRBJ1-5
d_call: NA
cdr3_nt: TGTGCCAGCAGTCAAGGGGTTTACCAGCCCCAGCATTTT
cdr3_aa: CASSQGVYQPQHF

v_call: TRBV28
clone_size: NA
j_call: TRBJ1-6
d_call: NA
cdr3_nt: TGTGCCAGCAGTTTCGTCGGGGGACTCGATAATTCACCCCTCCACTTT
cdr3_aa: CASSFVGGLDNSPLHF